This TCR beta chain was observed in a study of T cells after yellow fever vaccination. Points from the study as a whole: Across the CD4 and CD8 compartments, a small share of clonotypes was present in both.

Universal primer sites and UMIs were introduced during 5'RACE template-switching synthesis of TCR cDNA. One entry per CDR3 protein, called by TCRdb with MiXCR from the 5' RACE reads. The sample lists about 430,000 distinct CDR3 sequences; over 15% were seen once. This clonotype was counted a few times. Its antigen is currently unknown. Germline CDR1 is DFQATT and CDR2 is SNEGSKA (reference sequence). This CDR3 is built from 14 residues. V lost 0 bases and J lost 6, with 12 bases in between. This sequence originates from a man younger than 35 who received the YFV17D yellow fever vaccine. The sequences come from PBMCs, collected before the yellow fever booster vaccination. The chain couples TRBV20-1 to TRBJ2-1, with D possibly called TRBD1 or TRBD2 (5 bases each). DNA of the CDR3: TGCAGTGCTAGAGAAGACGGGACCGGCAATGAGCAGTTCTTC. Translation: CSAREDGTGNEQFF.